Below, 25 T cell receptor beta chains from the same sample are listed, as sequenced in a study of molecular identifiers for immune sequencing clone quantification. TCRdb re-called the PCR reads with MiXCR, one entry per CDR3 protein. The repertoire consists of around 470,000 distinct CDR3 sequences, with about 26% occurring once and the leading ten covering 0.76%. Sequenced: naive CD8+ T cells from blood, with Jurkat cell RNA spiked in. This sample's subset: FACS-sorted CD8+CD4-CCR7+CD45RA+ naive T cells. The receptors shown here come from a human donor in good health. Some libraries in this study had Jurkat cell RNA spiked in.

This clonotype was seen more than once but under ten times. The chain combines TRBV4-1 with TRBJ2-3, with D unclear. V dropped 2 bases and J dropped 1 base, with 10 bases sitting between them. The CDR3 sequence is 15 residues long. Germline V gene lookup returns CDR1 MGHRA and CDR2 YSYEKL. This chain's CDR3 is CASSQSPYGTDTQYF. The CDR3 DNA reads as TGCGCCAGCAGCCAAAGTCCGTATGGCACAGATACGCAGTATTTT.

This clonotype showed up just a few times. The chain is built from TRBV12-3 or TRBV12-4 and TRBJ2-1; 11 bases are a match to TRBD1. With 7 bases clipped from V and 10 bases from J, the junction kept 9 bases outside the gene matches. This CDR3 spans 14 amino acids. In DNA, the CDR3 is TGTGCCAGCAATCCCCGGACAGGGGGCGACGAGCAGTTCTTC. This translates into CASNPRTGGDEQFF.

This clonotype appeared a few times. This rearrangement joins TRBV12-3 or TRBV12-4 to TRBJ1-2; the match to TRBD1 covers 9 bases. The CDR3 covers 15 residues. V shed 6 bases and J 3 bases; nucleotides not matched to a gene: 8. In nucleotides, the CDR3 is TGTGCCAGCAGCGCCTGGGACAGGGAGCACTATGGCTACACCTTC. As protein: CASSAWDREHYGYTF.

Note on this clonotype: A much bigger clone sits one base away, suggesting this may be a read error. This rearrangement joins TRBV2 to TRBJ2-3; TRBD2 is a possible D gene (6 bases). V was clipped by 4 bases and J by 4 bases, with 15 bases between them. The CDR3 is made up of 15 amino acids. Germline loops: CDR1 SNHLY, CDR2 FYNNEI. The CDR3: CASSVTIASADTQYF. DNA of the CDR3: TGTGCCAGCAGTGTGACTATTGCTAGCGCAGATACGCAGTATTTT.

This clonotype showed up just a few times. The chain joins TRBV12-5 to TRBJ2-7, with D possibly TRBD1 on 6 matching bases. Trimming left V 6 bases short and J 0 bases short, with 18 bases between. CDR1 and CDR2 (germline): LGHNT, FRNRAP. This CDR3 spans 16 amino acids. CDR3 residues: CASGPDPGHSSYEQYF. CDR3 in DNA: TGTGCTAGTGGCCCGGACCCGGGACACAGCTCCTACGAGCAGTACTTC. Filled out from reference TRBV12-5 and TRBJ2-7, the complete variable domain reads DARVTQTPRHKVTEMGQEVTMRCQPILGHNTVFWYRQTMMQGLELLAYFRNRAPLDDSGMPKDRFSAEMPDATLATLKIQPSEPRDSAVYFCASGPDPGHSSYEQYFGPGTRLTVT.

This clonotype was seen only a few times. The genes are TRBV10-2 and TRBJ1-3; D is undetermined. The V gene lost 6 bases and the J gene lost 2 bases, with 11 bases spanning the gap. CDR1 is WSHSY and CDR2 is SAAADI in the germline V gene. CDR3 length: 14 residues. The CDR3 DNA reads as TGCGCCAGCAGAGGGTCCGGTCCTGGAAACACCATATATTTT. The encoded protein is CASRGSGPGNTIYF.

This chain links TRBV19 with TRBJ2-7; TRBD2 matches 9 bases. Germline CDR1 reads LNHDA; CDR2 reads SQIVND (reference sequence). The ends lost 5 bases at V and 6 bases at J; junction bases unmatched: 11. This CDR3 contains 15 residues. This chain's CDR3 is CASSASSGRTGEQYF. The CDR3, as DNA: TGTGCCAGTAGTGCCAGTAGCGGGAGAACGGGCGAGCAGTACTTC.

On this clonotype: A single base separates this from a much larger clone, so it may be a read error. V is TRBV4-3 and J is TRBJ1-1, with TRBD1 matching 7 bases. The CDR3 loop spans 14 amino acids. V shed 2 bases and J 7 bases; nucleotides not matched to a gene: 7. The germline CDR1 and CDR2 sequences are LGHNA and YSLEER. The CDR3 nucleotides read TGCGCCAGCAGCCAAAACGACAGGGACCTTGAAGCTTTCTTT. Translating it yields CASSQNDRDLEAFF.

This clonotype turned up a few times. This sequence joins TRBV29-1 and TRBJ1-2; D is possibly TRBD1 (5 bases). Trimming took 3 bases from V and 4 from J, leaving 15 bases between them. The CDR3 runs to 14 residues. CDR1 and CDR2 from the germline V gene are SQVTM and ANQGSEA. The CDR3 coding sequence is TGCAGCGTTGAGGCGGGGGGGGAACTCTATGGCTACACCTTC. Translated: CSVEAGGELYGYTF.

This clonotype was counted at least ten times. This sequence joins TRBV10-3 and TRBJ2-5, with D unclear. This CDR3 contains 15 residues. Per the germline V gene, CDR1 is ENHRY and CDR2 is SYGVKD. V lost 0 bases, J lost 2 bases, and 10 bases lay in between. The CDR3, as DNA: TGTGCCATCAGTGAGTCGGGTGGAAGTCAAGAGACCCAGTACTTC. This codes for CAISESGGSQETQYF.

Concerning this clonotype: This clone may be a read error of a much larger clone one base away. Given the absence of the conserved phenylalanine or tryptophan at the CDR3 end, a read error is likely. The V gene is TRBV12-3 or TRBV12-4, the J gene TRBJ2-3; 9 bases are shared with TRBD2. The CDR3 sequence is 15 residues long. The junction had 6 bases not matched to a gene; V was cut back by 7 bases and J by 1 base. CDR3 DNA: TGTGCCAGCACCCCCATAGCGGGAGGCACAGATACGCAGTATCTT. Amino acids: CASTPIAGGTDTQYL.

This clonotype was seen a few times. J is TRBJ2-7 and V is TRBV7-2; TRBD2 matches at 14 bases. Germline V gene sequence: CDR1 SGHTA, CDR2 FQGNSA. The J segment lost 6 bases and the V segment lost 1 base, leaving 8 bases of the junction unmatched. The CDR3 spans 17 residues. This CDR3 reads CASSLGLAGGPGSEQYF. The CDR3 DNA reads as TGTGCCAGCAGCTTAGGACTAGCGGGGGGGCCTGGTTCCGAGCAGTACTTC.

This clonotype came up a few times. The chain combines TRBV28 with TRBJ2-7, with 12 bases aligning to TRBD2. The V gene's germline CDR1 is MDHEN and CDR2 SYDVKM. Trimming cost V 4 bases and J 3 bases; bases outside gene matches: 10. CDR3 length: 17 amino acids. Here the CDR3 reads CASSSRPLAGGNYEQYF. The CDR3 DNA reads TGTGCCAGCAGTTCCCGGCCCCTAGCGGGAGGGAACTACGAGCAGTACTTC.

V usage is TRBV4-3 and J usage is TRBJ2-6; 10 bases are shared with TRBD2. CDR1 is LGHNA, CDR2 YSLEER, per germline. J gave up 0 bases and V 3 bases, and 8 bases lay outside the gene matches. The length of the CDR3 is 19 residues. The CDR3 is CASSQISGRSSSGANVLTF. The CDR3 bases are TGCGCCAGCAGCCAGATTAGCGGGAGGTCGAGCTCTGGGGCCAACGTCCTGACTTTC.

J is TRBJ2-7 and V is TRBV6-6; the D is unclear. The CDR3 totals 14 residues. V lost 0 bases to trimming and J lost 0 bases, with 6 bases between them. Germline lookup yields CDR1 MNHNY and CDR2 SVGAGI (reference sequence). The CDR3: CASSYSWGSYEQYF. The CDR3 DNA sequence: TGTGCCAGCAGTTACTCCTGGGGCTCCTACGAGCAGTACTTC.

This clonotype has at least ten counts. The chain is built from TRBV6-5 and TRBJ2-1; unclear D gene. V was clipped by 4 bases and J by 10 bases, with 17 bases between them. CDR1 and CDR2 (germline): MNHEY, SVGAGI. CDR3 length: 14 amino acids. CDR3 loop: CASSSPERLGEQFF. The CDR3, as DNA: TGTGCCAGCAGTTCCCCGGAGCGCCTTGGGGAGCAGTTCTTC.

This clonotype was detected ten times or more. J is TRBJ1-1 and V is TRBV7-9; D gene uncertain. Trimming removed 8 bases from V and 0 bases from J, with 16 bases in between. Germline assignment: CDR1 SEHNR and CDR2 FQNEAQ (reference sequence). The CDR3 runs to 15 residues. The CDR3: CASDQKSTMNTEAFF. The CDR3 DNA is TGTGCCAGCGATCAGAAGAGTACCATGAACACTGAAGCTTTCTTT.

V and J are TRBV7-9 and TRBJ2-1; a possible D gene is TRBD1 (5 bases). This CDR3 has 16 residues. Germline CDR1 reads SEHNR; CDR2 reads FQNEAQ (reference sequence). Trimming shortened V by 3 bases and J by 3 bases, and 15 bases separated the two germline ends. Written as DNA, the CDR3 is TGTGCCAGCAGCTTCCTCAGGGTGAAGGTCTACAATGAGCAGTTCTTC. It is translated as CASSFLRVKVYNEQFF.

This clonotype has ten or more counts. The rearrangement joins TRBV13 to TRBJ1-2, with D perhaps TRBD1 (6 bases). The CDR3 extends over 17 amino acids. The V and J ends lost 4 bases and 2 bases respectively, with 20 bases between them. The germline CDR1 and CDR2 sequences are PRHDT and FYEKMQ (reference sequence). CDR3 residues: CASSSRGGQTLNYGYTF. In DNA form, the CDR3 reads TGTGCCAGCAGCTCCAGGGGCGGACAGACGCTAAACTATGGCTACACCTTC.

The sample holds a few counts of this clonotype. J is TRBJ2-2 and V is TRBV7-6; TRBD2 aligns across 10 bases. This CDR3 has 17 residues. Germline trimming cut 4 bases from V and 5 bases from J; bases unmatched to any gene: 10. Germline V lookup: CDR1 SGHVS, CDR2 FNYEAQ. The CDR3 region is CASSYGASGSVTGELFF. CDR3 nucleotides: TGTGCCAGCAGCTATGGGGCTAGCGGGAGTGTTACCGGGGAGCTGTTTTTT.

The chain recombines TRBV19 with TRBJ2-1, with D possibly matching TRBD1 (6 bases). Germline values: CDR1 LNHDA, CDR2 SQIVND (reference sequence). The CDR3 consists of 11 residues. This CDR3 reads CVTGFYGEQFF. For the CDR3, the DNA is TGTGTTACAGGGTTTTACGGTGAGCAGTTCTTC.

A few counts support this clonotype. The V gene is TRBV6-5, the J gene TRBJ1-5; D not certain. Per germline, CDR1 MNHEY and CDR2 SVGAGI. This CDR3 has 14 residues. V lost 4 bases and J lost 11, with 18 bases in between. Written as DNA, the CDR3 is TGTGCCAGCAGTTCCCTCACTGGCGGTCGGGCCCAGCATTTT. Amino acid sequence: CASSSLTGGRAQHF.

This clonotype was recorded at least ten times. The J gene is TRBJ2-7, the V gene TRBV4-3; TRBD2 matches at 11 bases. Trimming removed 4 bases from V and 0 bases from J; junction bases left unmatched: 5. There are 16 residues in the CDR3. The V gene's germline CDR1 is LGHNA and CDR2 YSLEER. CDR3 sequence: CASSLGLAGSSYEQYF. In nucleotides, the CDR3 is TGCGCCAGCAGCCTAGGACTAGCGGGTAGCTCCTACGAGCAGTACTTC.

J is TRBJ1-5 and V is TRBV28; tentative D call: TRBD1 (6 bases). V shed 11 bases and J shed 7 bases, with 24 bases lying between them. Per the germline V gene, CDR1 is MDHEN and CDR2 is SYDVKM. The length of the CDR3 is 15 residues. The CDR3 coding sequence is TGTGCCTCCTCTTTGACCTGGGGGCGCGAACAGCCCCAGCATTTT. This translates into CASSLTWGREQPQHF.

V gene TRBV7-2 combines with J gene TRBJ2-7, with TRBD1 as a possible D gene (6 bases). The V gene lost 8 bases and the J gene lost 6 bases, with 20 bases spanning the gap. This CDR3 is built from 14 residues. Germline CDR1 reads SGHTA; CDR2 reads FQGNSA. The CDR3 sequence is CASRQDQSLSEQYF. CDR3 DNA sequence: TGTGCCAGCCGACAGGATCAGTCTCTCTCCGAGCAGTACTTC. Full variable domain (remainder filled in from reference TRBV7-2 and TRBJ2-7): GAGVSQSPSNKVTEKGKDVELRCDPISGHTALYWYRQSLGQGLEFLIYFQGNSAPDKSGLPSDRFSAERTGGSVSTLTIQRTQQEDSAVYLCASRQDQSLSEQYFGPGTRLTVT.